This paragraph reports one T cell receptor beta chain. This sample stems from a study of blood T cells in healthy people across ages. It was with a sample-barcoded 5' primer and a J-beta primer mix that a second PCR of about 6 to 11 cycles was run. TCRdb analysed the 5' RACE reads with MiXCR anew, one entry per CDR3 protein. The table includes hundreds of thousands of distinct CDR3 sequences, roughly 43% detected once. The CDR3 length is 14 residues. Germline V gene data show CDR1 as SGHTA and CDR2 as FQGNSA. V lost 4 bases to trimming and J lost 8 bases, with 14 bases between them. The clonotype comes from a man younger than 45 in good health. The rearrangement uses TRBV7-2 and TRBJ1-4; D is unresolved. The sample consisted of blood. CDR3 sequence: CASSSEILGEKLFF. CDR3 sequence (DNA): TGTGCCAGCAGCTCTGAAATCTTGGGCGAAAAACTGTTTTTT.